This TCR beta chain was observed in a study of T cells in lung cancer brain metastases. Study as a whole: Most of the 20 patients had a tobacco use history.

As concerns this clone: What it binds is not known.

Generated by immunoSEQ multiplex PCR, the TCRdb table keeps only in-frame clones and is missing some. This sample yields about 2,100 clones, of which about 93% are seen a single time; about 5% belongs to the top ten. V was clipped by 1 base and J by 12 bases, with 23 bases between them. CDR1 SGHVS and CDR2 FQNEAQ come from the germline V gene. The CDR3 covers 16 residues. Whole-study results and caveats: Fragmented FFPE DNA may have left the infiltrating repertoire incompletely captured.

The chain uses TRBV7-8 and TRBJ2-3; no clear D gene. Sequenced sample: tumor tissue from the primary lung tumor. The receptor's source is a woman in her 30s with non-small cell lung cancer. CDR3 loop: CASSLVDTQIRSIQYF. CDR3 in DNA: TGTGCCAGCAGCTTAGTTGATACACAGATACGCAGTATACAGTATTTT.